This T cell receptor beta chain came from a study of OX40 agonist ivuxolimab in advanced cancers. The CDR3 consists of 12 residues. Germline V lookup: CDR1 SGHAT, CDR2 FQDESV (reference sequence). The V end was cut by 1 base, the J end by 10 bases, with 8 bases between. Here immunoSEQ multiplex PCR was the method, and the copy in TCRdb shows in-frame clones only, minus some. The sample shows 77,000 or so clones, over 70% of them seen only once. The gene calls are TRBV11-1 and TRBJ2-1; D uncertain. This receptor was obtained from an adult with an advanced solid tumor such as melanoma, head and neck, liver or kidney cancer. Specimen: CD4+ or CD8+ T cells sorted from blood, collected in a trial of the OX40 agonist ivuxolimab. DNA for the CDR3: TGTGCCAGCAGCTTAGTAGTTAGGGAGCAGTTCTTC. Translation gives CASSLVVREQFF.